The 13 T cell receptor beta chains reported below all come from one sample, sequenced in a study of blood T cell repertoires in COVID-19. Measured with immunoSEQ multiplex PCR; TCRdb has only the in-frame clones, and not every one. This table has 95,000 or so clones, 70% to 85% appearing once. What was sequenced was peripheral blood. The receptor source for this set is a human donor in a cohort sampled during active COVID-19.

The gene calls are TRBV27 and TRBJ2-1, with D tentatively TRBD2 (6 bases). The CDR3 has 16 residues. The V gene's germline CDR1 is MNHEY and CDR2 SMNVEV (reference sequence). Trimming removed 7 bases at V and 0 bases at J, with 16 bases between. The CDR3 DNA reads as TGTGCCAGCATCAGCCGGGACTCAAACTCCTACAATGAGCAGTTCTTC. Protein product: CASISRDSNSYNEQFF.

The chain couples TRBV19 to TRBJ2-5; 7 bases fit TRBD1. Germline V gives CDR1 LNHDA, CDR2 SQIVND (reference sequence). V trimming: 6 bases; J trimming: 1 base; junction bases outside the gene matches: 11. The CDR3 runs to 16 residues. The DNA of the CDR3 is TGTGCCAGTAGGAAACAGGGGACAGCGCTCCAAGAGACCCAGTACTTC. This encodes CASRKQGTALQETQYF.

This chain links TRBV19 with TRBJ1-2; TRBD1 matches 8 bases. The germline gives CDR1 LNHDA, CDR2 SQIVND (reference sequence). Losses at the gene ends were 4 bases for V and 4 bases for J; bases not matched to a gene: 11. The CDR3 length is 16 residues. CDR3 coding DNA: TGTGCCAGTAGTAATCGGTATACAGGGGGAGGCTATGGCTACACCTTC. It translates to CASSNRYTGGGYGYTF.

The rearrangement joins TRBV15 to TRBJ2-5, with TRBD2 identical over 11 bases. With V trimmed by 7 bases and J by 5 bases, 21 bases remained unmatched. CDR1 LNHNV and CDR2 YYDKDF come from the germline V gene (reference sequence). The CDR3 extends over 19 amino acids. The CDR3 is CATTIIETSGVRAIETQYF. The CDR3 DNA follows: TGTGCCACCACAATTATAGAGACTAGCGGGGTTCGGGCCATCGAGACCCAGTACTTC.

This clone was counted only a few times. The rearrangement uses TRBV5-5 and TRBJ1-1; TRBD1 matches 11 bases. Germline V gene lookup returns CDR1 SGHKS and CDR2 YYEKEE (reference sequence). Losses at the gene ends were 4 bases for V and 5 bases for J; bases not matched to a gene: 10. The CDR3 runs 16 residues. This CDR3 reads CASSPIRDRGGTEAFF. The CDR3 nucleotides are TGTGCCAGCAGCCCAATAAGGGACAGGGGGGGAACTGAAGCTTTCTTT. Filled out from reference TRBV5-5 and TRBJ1-1, the complete variable domain reads DAGVTQSPTHLIKTRGQQVTLRCSPISGHKSVSWYQQVLGQGPQFIFQYYEKEERGRGNFPDRFSARQFPNYSSELNVNALLLGDSALYLCASSPIRDRGGTEAFFGQGTRLTVV.

The chain carries TRBV28 and TRBJ2-2, with a weak D call TRBD2 (5 bases). The CDR3 covers 15 residues. Per the germline V gene, CDR1 is MDHEN and CDR2 is SYDVKM. Between the trimmed V and J ends, which lost 5 bases and 0 bases, there was a span of 10 bases. The CDR3: CASSRRPPNTGELFF. The CDR3 region has the DNA TGTGCCAGCAGTCGGAGGCCTCCGAACACCGGGGAGCTGTTTTTT.

The chain combines TRBV2 with TRBJ1-1; D perhaps matches TRBD1 (5 bases). This CDR3 contains 16 residues. Per germline, CDR1 SNHLY and CDR2 FYNNEI. V was cut by 1 base and J by 1 base, with 13 bases left in between. The CDR3 DNA sequence: TGTGCCAGCAGTGAAGGCAACGCAGGGCAGAACACTGAAGCTTTCTTT. It is translated as CASSEGNAGQNTEAFF. Full variable domain (outside the CDR3, taken from reference TRBV2 and TRBJ1-1): EPEVTQTPSHQVTQMGQEVILRCVPISNHLYFYWYRQILGQKVEFLVSFYNNEISEKSEIFDDQFSVERPDGSNFTLKIRSTKLEDSAMYFCASSEGNAGQNTEAFFGQGTRLTVV.

The CDR3 DNA is TGTGCCAGCAGGGCCTGGGCGGGAGTTAGTCCAGATACGCAGTATTTT. It specifies CASRAWAGVSPDTQYF. This chain uses TRBV27 with TRBJ2-3, with TRBD2 matching over 7 bases. V gave up 6 bases and J gave up 4 bases; unmatched junction bases: 13. Per germline, CDR1 MNHEY and CDR2 SMNVEV (reference sequence). The CDR3 is 16 residues long.

The table lists this clone with a few counts. The chain joins TRBV11-1 to TRBJ1-1; TRBD1 matches at 7 bases. CDR1 is SGHAT, CDR2 FQDESV, per germline (reference sequence). J lost 7 bases, V lost 4 bases, and 3 bases had no gene match. The CDR3 has 12 amino acids. CDR3 in amino acids: CASSSGTVEAFF. As DNA, the CDR3 is TGTGCCAGCAGCTCCGGGACAGTTGAAGCTTTCTTT.

This chain uses TRBV27 with TRBJ2-5; 11 bases fit TRBD2. Germline values: CDR1 MNHEY, CDR2 SMNVEV (reference sequence). The length of the CDR3 is 17 residues. Trimming removed 0 bases from V and 2 bases from J; junction bases left unmatched: 5. The CDR3, as DNA: TGTGCCAGCAGTTTATCCAGGACTAGCGGGCGACAAGAGACCCAGTACTTC. Protein sequence: CASSLSRTSGRQETQYF.

This clone came up once. V usage is TRBV5-4 and J usage is TRBJ2-3, with TRBD2 matching 10 bases. This CDR3 spans 16 amino acids. From germline, CDR1 is SGHNT and CDR2 YYREEE (reference sequence). V gave up 1 base and J gave up 6 bases; unmatched junction bases: 8. This chain's CDR3 is CASSLKSGRASDTQYF. CDR3 nucleotide sequence: TGTGCCAGCAGCTTGAAAAGCGGGAGGGCCTCTGATACGCAGTATTTT.

The chain is built from TRBV28 and TRBJ1-2, with a weak D call TRBD1 (5 bases). The CDR3 contains 13 residues. Trimming stripped 4 bases from V and 7 bases from J, with 13 bases between. The germline CDR1 and CDR2 sequences are MDHEN and SYDVKM. As DNA, the CDR3 is TGTGCCAGCAGTTCGGGTGGGGGGTTTGGCTACACCTTC. This encodes CASSSGGGFGYTF.

This chain uses TRBV12-2 with TRBJ2-7; TRBD2 is the table's D call and was not checked against the DNA. TRBV12-2 has pseudogene status. The CDR3 runs to 15 residues. As DNA, the CDR3 is TGTGCAAGTCGCCCCCCCCGCGGGGGGGAATCCGAGCAGTACTTC. Translated, it gives CASRPPRGGESEQYF.